This TCR beta chain derives from a study of blood T cell repertoires in COVID-19. Study background: Specimens from acute and convalescent COVID-19 originated in the United States, Italy and Spain. Nucleic acid was either cDNA or gDNA, and it came from T cells, B-cell-depleted T cells, or PBMCs.

Germline CDR1 LNHDA, CDR2 SQIVND (reference sequence). Germline trimming cut 5 bases from V and 1 base from J; bases unmatched to any gene: 6. The CDR3 contains 18 residues. Clones were read by immunoSEQ multiplex PCR, and TCRdb kept only the in-frame ones, dropping some. The sample consists of 200,000 to 250,000 clones, 80% to 90% of them appearing once. This chain connects TRBV19 to TRBJ2-1, with 15 nucleotides matching TRBD2. The sequencing sample was made of peripheral blood. The clonotype comes from a woman aged 40-49 years who had recovered from COVID-19. The DNA for the CDR3 is TGTGCCAGTAGTGTCGGACTAGCGGGGGGGGTTTCCTACAATGAGCAGTTCTTC. Amino acid sequence: CASSVGLAGGVSYNEQFF.